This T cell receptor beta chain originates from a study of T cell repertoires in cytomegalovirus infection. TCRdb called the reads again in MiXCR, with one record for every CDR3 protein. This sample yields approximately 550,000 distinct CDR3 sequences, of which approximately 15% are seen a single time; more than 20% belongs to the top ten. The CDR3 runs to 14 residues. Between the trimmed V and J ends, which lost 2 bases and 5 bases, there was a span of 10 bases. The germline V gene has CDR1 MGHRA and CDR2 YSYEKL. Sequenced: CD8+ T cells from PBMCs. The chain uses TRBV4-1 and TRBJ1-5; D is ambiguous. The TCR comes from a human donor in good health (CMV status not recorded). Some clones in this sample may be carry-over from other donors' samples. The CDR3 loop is CASSQSWPDQPQHF. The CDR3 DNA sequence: TGCGCCAGCAGCCAATCCTGGCCGGATCAGCCCCAGCATTTT.